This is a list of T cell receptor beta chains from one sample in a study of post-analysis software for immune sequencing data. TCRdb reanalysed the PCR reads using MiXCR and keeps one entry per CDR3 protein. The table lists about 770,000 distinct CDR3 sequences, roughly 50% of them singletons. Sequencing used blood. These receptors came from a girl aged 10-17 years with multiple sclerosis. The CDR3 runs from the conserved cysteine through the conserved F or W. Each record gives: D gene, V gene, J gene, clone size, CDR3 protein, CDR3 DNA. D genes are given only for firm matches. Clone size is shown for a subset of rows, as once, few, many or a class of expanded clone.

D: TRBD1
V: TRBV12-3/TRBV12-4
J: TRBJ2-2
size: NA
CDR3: CASSFQGAGELFF
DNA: TGTGCCAGCAGTTTTCAGGGGGCCGGGGAGCTGTTTTTT

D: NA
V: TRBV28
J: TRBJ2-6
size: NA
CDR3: CASSLLSGGALTGANVLTF
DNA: TGTGCCAGCAGTTTATTGTCTGGGGGGGCCTTGACTGGGGCCAACGTCCTGACTTTC

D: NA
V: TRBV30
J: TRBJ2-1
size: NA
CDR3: CAWGLGNEQFF
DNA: TGTGCCTGGGGACTTGGCAATGAGCAGTTCTTC

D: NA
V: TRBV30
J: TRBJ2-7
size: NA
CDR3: CAWSLSNYEQYF
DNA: TGTGCCTGGAGCCTGAGCAACTACGAGCAGTACTTC

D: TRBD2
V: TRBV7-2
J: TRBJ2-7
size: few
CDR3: CASSLWTSHYEQYF
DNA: TGTGCCAGCAGCCTATGGACTAGCCACTACGAGCAGTACTTC

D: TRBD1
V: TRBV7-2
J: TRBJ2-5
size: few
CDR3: CASSLGRTGPVKTQYF
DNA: TGTGCCAGCAGCTTAGGAAGGACAGGTCCGGTGAAGACCCAGTACTTC

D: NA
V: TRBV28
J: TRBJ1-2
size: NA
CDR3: CASSLWGQDGTNYGYTF
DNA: TGTGCCAGCAGTTTATGGGGACAAGACGGGACTAACTATGGCTACACCTTC

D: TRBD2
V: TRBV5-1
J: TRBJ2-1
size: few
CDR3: CASSLLSSGSGEQFF
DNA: TGCGCCAGCAGCTTGCTCTCTAGCGGGAGCGGTGAGCAGTTCTTC

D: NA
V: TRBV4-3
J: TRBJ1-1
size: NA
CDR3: CASSQDPAGDVEDTEAFF
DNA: TGCGCCAGCAGCCAAGATCCGGCGGGGGACGTGGAGGACACTGAAGCTTTCTTT

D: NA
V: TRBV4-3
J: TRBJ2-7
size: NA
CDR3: CASSQITGYEQYF
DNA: TGCGCCAGCAGCCAAATCACTGGGTACGAGCAGTACTTC

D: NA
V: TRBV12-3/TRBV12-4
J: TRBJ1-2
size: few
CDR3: CASSARRGGYGYTF
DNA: TGTGCCAGCAGTGCCCGACGAGGAGGGTATGGCTACACCTTC

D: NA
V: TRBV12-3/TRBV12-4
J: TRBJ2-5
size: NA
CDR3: CASSLTDGEETQYF
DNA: TGTGCCAGCAGTTTAACTGACGGAGAAGAGACCCAGTACTTC

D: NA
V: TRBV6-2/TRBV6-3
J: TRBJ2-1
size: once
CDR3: CASIRNHEQFF
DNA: TGTGCCAGCATCAGAAACCATGAGCAGTTCTTC

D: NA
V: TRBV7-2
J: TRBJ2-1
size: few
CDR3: CASSLFDVGNYNEQFF
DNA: TGTGCCAGCAGCTTATTCGATGTCGGGAATTACAATGAGCAGTTCTTC

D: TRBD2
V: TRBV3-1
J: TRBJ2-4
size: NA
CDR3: CASSLTTSGRGEQYF
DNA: TGTGCCAGCAGCCTTACGACTAGCGGGAGAGGTGAGCAGTACTTC

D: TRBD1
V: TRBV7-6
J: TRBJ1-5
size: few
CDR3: CASSPGTGGGNQPQHF
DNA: TGTGCCAGCAGCCCCGGGACAGGAGGTGGCAATCAGCCCCAGCATTTT

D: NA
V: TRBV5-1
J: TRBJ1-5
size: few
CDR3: CASSPDRYSNQPQHF
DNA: TGCGCCAGCAGCCCGGACAGATATAGCAATCAGCCCCAGCATTTT

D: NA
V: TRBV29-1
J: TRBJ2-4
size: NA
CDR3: CSVAQSYGQYF
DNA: TGCAGCGTTGCCCAGTCGTACGGGCAGTACTTC

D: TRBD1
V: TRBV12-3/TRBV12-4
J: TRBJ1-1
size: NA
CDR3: CASSLKGRGSAEAFF
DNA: TGTGCCAGCAGTTTAAAGGGCAGGGGGAGCGCTGAAGCTTTCTTT

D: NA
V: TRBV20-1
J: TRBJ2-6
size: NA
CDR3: CSAHHRDKSSGANVLTF
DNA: TGCAGTGCTCATCACCGGGACAAGTCCTCTGGGGCCAACGTCCTGACTTTC

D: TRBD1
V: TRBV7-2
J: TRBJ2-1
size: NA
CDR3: CASSFGTGNPYNEQFF
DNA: TGTGCCAGCAGCTTCGGGACAGGGAATCCCTACAATGAGCAGTTCTTC

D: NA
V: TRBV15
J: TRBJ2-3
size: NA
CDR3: CATSTETDTDTQYF
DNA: TGTGCCACCAGCACCGAGACAGACACAGATACGCAGTATTTT

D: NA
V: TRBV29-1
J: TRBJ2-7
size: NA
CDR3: CSVAGNWETRYF
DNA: TGCAGCGTTGCAGGGAATTGGGAGACCCGGTACTTC

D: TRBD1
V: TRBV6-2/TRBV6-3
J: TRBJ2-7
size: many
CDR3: CASSLRDSGHEQYF
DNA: TGTGCCAGCAGTCTCCGGGACAGCGGCCACGAGCAGTACTTC

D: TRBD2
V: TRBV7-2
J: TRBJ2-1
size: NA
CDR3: CASSLREQGNEQFF
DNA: TGTGCCAGCTCCCTGCGGGAGCAGGGCAATGAGCAGTTCTTC

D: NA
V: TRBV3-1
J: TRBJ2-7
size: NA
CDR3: CASSGLAIPYEQYF
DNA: TGTGCCAGCAGCGGGCTAGCGATCCCCTACGAGCAGTACTTC

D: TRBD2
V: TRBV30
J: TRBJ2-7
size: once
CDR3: CAWSVGLADYEQYF
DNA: TGCGCCTGGAGTGTGGGGCTAGCGGACTACGAGCAGTACTTC

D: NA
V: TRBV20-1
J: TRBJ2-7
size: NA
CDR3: CSARSPGDSPYEQYF
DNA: TGCAGTGCTAGGAGCCCGGGTGACAGTCCCTACGAGCAGTACTTC

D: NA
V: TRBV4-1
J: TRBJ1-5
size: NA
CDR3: CASSQSDRSQPQHF
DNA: TGCGCCAGCAGCCAATCCGACAGATCTCAGCCCCAGCATTTT

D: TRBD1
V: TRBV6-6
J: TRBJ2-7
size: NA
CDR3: CASSYTGTGDFEQYF
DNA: TGTGCCAGCAGTTATACCGGGACAGGGGATTTCGAGCAGTACTTC